This T cell receptor beta chain was observed in a study of PD-1 blockade in mismatch repair-deficient tumors. Study information: Enrolled about 2013-2016, patients had progressing, pretreated mismatch repair-deficient cancers of 12 to 13 types.

Sequencing was performed with immunoSEQ multiplex PCR; in TCRdb, only in-frame clones are kept and a portion is missing. This sample carries 14,000 or so clones, 85% to 90% of them seen once, and the ten largest clones take around 4.9%. Time point meaning: approximately 10-day in vitro stimulation with candidate neoantigen peptide 6. Three pembrolizumab responders had their TCRs sequenced. Each of several ELISpot-reactive candidate peptides was used for approximately 10-day stimulation. Findings of the study overall: Tumor-resident clones, often undetectable pretreatment in blood, expanded then contracted after pembrolizumab.

The CDR3 spans 14 residues. The junction had 2 bases not matched to a gene; V was cut back by 4 bases and J by 7 bases. Germline CDR1 MNHNS, CDR2 SASEGT. On this clone itself: Its antigen is undetermined.

The sequence derives from an adult with mismatch repair-deficient cancer. Sequenced material: cells cultured in vitro, taken from a patient treated with pembrolizumab. The chain joins TRBV6-1 to TRBJ1-6; 9 nucleotides match TRBD1. In DNA form, the CDR3 reads TGTGCCAGCAGTGTCGGGACAGGGAATTCACCCCTCCACTTT. The encoded protein is CASSVGTGNSPLHF.